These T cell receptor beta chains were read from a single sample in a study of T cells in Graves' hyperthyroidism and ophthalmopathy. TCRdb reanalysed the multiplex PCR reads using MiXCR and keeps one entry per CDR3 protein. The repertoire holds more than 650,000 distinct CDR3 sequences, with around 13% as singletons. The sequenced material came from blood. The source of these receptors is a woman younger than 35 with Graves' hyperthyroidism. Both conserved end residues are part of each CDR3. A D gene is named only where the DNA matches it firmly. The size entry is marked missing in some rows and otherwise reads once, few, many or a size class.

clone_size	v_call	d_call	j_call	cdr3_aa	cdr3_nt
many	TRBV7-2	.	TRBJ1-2	CASSDSGSTTGYTF	TGTGCCAGCAGCGATTCCGGGTCTACCACTGGCTACACCTTC
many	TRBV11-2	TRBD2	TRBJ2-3	CASSTTSGRLDTQYF	TGTGCCAGCAGCACTACTAGCGGGAGGCTGGATACGCAGTATTTT
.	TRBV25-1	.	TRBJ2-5	CASKQERGETQYF	TGTGCCAGCAAGCAGGAAAGGGGAGAGACCCAGTACTTC
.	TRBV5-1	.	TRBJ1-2	CASSFEGRSGYTF	TGCGCCAGCAGCTTCGAGGGACGGAGTGGCTACACCTTC
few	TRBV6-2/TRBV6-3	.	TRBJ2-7	CASRTNRGMIYEQYF	TGTGCCAGCAGGACCAATCGCGGTATGATCTACGAGCAGTACTTC
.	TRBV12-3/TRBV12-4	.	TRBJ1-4	CASSPRQREKLFF	TGTGCCAGCAGTCCAAGGCAGCGGGAAAAACTGTTTTTT
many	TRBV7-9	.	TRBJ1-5	CASSLQGINQPQHF	TGTGCCAGCAGCCTACAGGGCATCAATCAGCCCCAGCATTTT
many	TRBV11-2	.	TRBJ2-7	CASSLEGLGREQYF	TGTGCCAGCAGCTTAGAGGGGCTTGGGAGGGAGCAGTACTTC
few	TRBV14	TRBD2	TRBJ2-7	CASSQLGTSGNEQYF	TGTGCCAGCAGCCAATTAGGCACTAGCGGGAACGAGCAGTACTTC
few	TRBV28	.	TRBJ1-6	CASSQPRTESSYNSPLHF	TGTGCCAGCAGTCAACCCCGGACAGAGAGCTCCTATAATTCACCCCTCCACTTT